The count of the clone carrying this T cell receptor beta chain is one. Antigen specificity is unknown. This sample stems from a study of identical twins. Whole-study findings and limits: Models underestimated how often monozygotic twins shared out-of-frame TCR alpha.

TCRdb recomputed calls from the 5' RACE reads with MiXCR, one row per CDR3 protein. In the table there are about 1.7 million distinct CDR3 sequences, less than 35% of which are singletons. No donor was unhealthy or non-Caucasian. The CDR3 runs 11 residues. V lost 7 bases, J lost 9 bases, and 13 bases lay in between. Germline CDR1 is SGDLS and CDR2 is YYNGEE. The origin of this receptor is a newborn girl in good health. The chain is built from TRBV9 and TRBJ1-1, with D hard to call. Source material: cord blood. CDR3 bases: TGTGCCAGCGGCCCCCTCGTGAAAGCTTTCTTT. Protein sequence: CASGPLVKAFF.